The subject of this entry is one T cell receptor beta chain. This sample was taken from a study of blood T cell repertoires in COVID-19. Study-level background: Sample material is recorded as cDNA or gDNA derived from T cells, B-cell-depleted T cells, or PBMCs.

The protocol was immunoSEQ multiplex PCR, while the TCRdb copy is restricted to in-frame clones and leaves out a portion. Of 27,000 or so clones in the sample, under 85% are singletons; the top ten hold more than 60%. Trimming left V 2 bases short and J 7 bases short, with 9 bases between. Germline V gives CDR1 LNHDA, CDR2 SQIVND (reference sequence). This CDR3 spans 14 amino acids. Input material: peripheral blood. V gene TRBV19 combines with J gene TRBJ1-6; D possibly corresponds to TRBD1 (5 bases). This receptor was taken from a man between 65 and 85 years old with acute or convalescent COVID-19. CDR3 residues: CASSIQGWNSPLHF. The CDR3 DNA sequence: TGTGCCAGTAGTATACAGGGTTGGAATTCACCCCTCCACTTT. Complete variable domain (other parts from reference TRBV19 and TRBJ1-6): DGGITQSPKYLFRKEGQNVTLSCEQNLNHDAMYWYRQDPGQGLRLIYYSQIVNDFQKGDIAEGYSVSREKKESFPLTVTSAQKNPTAFYLCASSIQGWNSPLHFGNGTRLTVT.